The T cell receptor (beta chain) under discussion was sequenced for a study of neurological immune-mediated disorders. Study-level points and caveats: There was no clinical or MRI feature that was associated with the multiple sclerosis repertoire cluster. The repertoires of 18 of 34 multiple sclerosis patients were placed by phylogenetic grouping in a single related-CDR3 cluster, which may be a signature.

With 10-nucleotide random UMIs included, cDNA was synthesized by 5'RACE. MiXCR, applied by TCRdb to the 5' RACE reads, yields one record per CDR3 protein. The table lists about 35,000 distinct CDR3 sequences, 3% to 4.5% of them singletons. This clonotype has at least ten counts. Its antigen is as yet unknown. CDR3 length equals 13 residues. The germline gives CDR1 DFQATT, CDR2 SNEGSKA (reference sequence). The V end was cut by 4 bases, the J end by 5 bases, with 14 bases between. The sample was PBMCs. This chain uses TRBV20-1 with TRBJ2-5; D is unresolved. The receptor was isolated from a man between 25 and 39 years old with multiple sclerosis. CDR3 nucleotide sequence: TGCAGTGCTATTGAGCTTCCCACCGAGACCCAGTACTTC. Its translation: CSAIELPTETQYF.